These 26 T cell receptor beta chains were all obtained from the same sample, sequenced in a study of T-cell memory formation after mild COVID-19. TCRdb independently ran MiXCR on the 5' RACE reads; one entry per CDR3 protein. The table records hundreds of thousands of distinct CDR3 sequences, roughly 23% of them present only once. The sequencing input was PBMCs or a T cell subset sorted from them (not recorded which). The receptors stem from an adult woman who had mild COVID-19 (a few samples of this study predate the infection). Cell type and time point are not known.

In this sample, this clonotype turned up a few times. The V call is TRBV12-3 or TRBV12-4, the J call TRBJ2-7; 11 positions match TRBD1. The V segment lost 5 bases and the J segment 6 bases; nucleotides outside the gene matches: 6. The CDR3 length is 14 residues. The CDR3 reads CASSGTGGRGEQYF. CDR3 DNA: TGTGCCAGCAGTGGGACAGGGGGTCGGGGCGAGCAGTACTTC.

This clonotype has at least ten counts. The rearrangement uses TRBV29-1 and TRBJ2-1; D perhaps matches TRBD1 (6 bases). The V and J ends lost 8 bases and 5 bases respectively, with 19 bases between them. CDR1 and CDR2 from the germline V gene are SQVTM and ANQGSEA. This CDR3 comprises 14 residues. CDR3 sequence: CSTYPGQRNNEQFF. CDR3 DNA: TGCAGCACCTACCCTGGACAGAGAAACAATGAGCAGTTCTTC.

The chain uses TRBV5-5 and TRBJ1-5, with D possibly TRBD1 on 6 matching bases. Germline values: CDR1 SGHKS, CDR2 YYEKEE (reference sequence). V lost 4 bases, J lost 4 bases, and 21 bases lay in between. The CDR3 loop spans 17 amino acids. In nucleotides, the CDR3 is TGTGCCAGCAGCAAGGGGATGGCAGGGGTGCCGAATCAGCCCCAGCATTTT. It codes for CASSKGMAGVPNQPQHF. Full variable domain (missing parts from reference TRBV5-5 and TRBJ1-5): DAGVTQSPTHLIKTRGQQVTLRCSPISGHKSVSWYQQVLGQGPQFIFQYYEKEERGRGNFPDRFSARQFPNYSSELNVNALLLGDSALYLCASSKGMAGVPNQPQHFGDGTRLSIL.

The rearrangement uses TRBV12-3 or TRBV12-4 and TRBJ2-5; D tentatively reads TRBD1 or TRBD2 (5 bases each). The ends were cut back, 2 bases at V and 2 bases at J, with 9 bases in the middle. This CDR3 is 14 amino acids long. The CDR3 sequence: CASSLMGPQETQYF. The CDR3 coding sequence is TGTGCCAGCAGTTTAATGGGACCTCAAGAGACCCAGTACTTC.

This clonotype occurred once. This rearrangement joins TRBV27 to TRBJ1-4; perhaps TRBD1 as D (5 bases). The CDR3 spans 15 residues. CDR1 and CDR2 from the germline V gene are MNHEY and SMNVEV (reference sequence). V lost 6 bases to trimming and J lost 4 bases, with 15 bases between them. In nucleotides, the CDR3 is TGTGCCAGCAGAGACTCACAGGCTTATAATGAAAAACTGTTTTTT. Encoded protein: CASRDSQAYNEKLFF.

This rearrangement joins TRBV9 to TRBJ1-1; D unresolved. CDR1 and CDR2 (germline): SGDLS, YYNGEE. Trimming took 3 bases from V and 1 from J, leaving 4 bases between them. The CDR3 extends over 12 amino acids. CDR3 loop: CASSGQNTEAFF. The DNA of the CDR3 is TGTGCCAGCAGCGGACAGAACACTGAAGCTTTCTTT.

This CDR3 is CASSQVPGGNYGYTF. CDR3 nucleotide sequence: TGTGCCAGCAGCCAAGTTCCAGGGGGCAACTATGGCTACACCTTC. The chain joins TRBV4-2 to TRBJ1-2; 8 nucleotides align to TRBD1. The CDR3 spans 15 residues. V was clipped by 1 base and J by 2 bases; unmatched bases: 3. Germline V gene data show CDR1 as LGHNA and CDR2 as YNFKEQ.

This clonotype was picked up a small number of times. This chain connects TRBV6-5 to TRBJ1-6, with unresolved D. The CDR3 runs 19 residues. From germline, CDR1 is MNHEY and CDR2 SVGAGI. V was clipped by 5 bases and J by 0 bases, with 20 bases between them. CDR3 region: CASSLPRESTASYNSPLHF. The DNA for the CDR3 is TGTGCCAGCAGTCTCCCGCGGGAATCCACGGCCTCCTATAATTCACCCCTCCACTTT.

This rearrangement joins TRBV7-9 to TRBJ2-2; either TRBD1 or TRBD2 may fit D (6 bases each). Germline CDR1 SEHNR, CDR2 FQNEAQ (reference sequence). CDR3 length equals 16 residues. V was cut by 2 bases and J by 3 bases, with 13 bases left in between. The chain's CDR3 is CASSLLGGRDTGELFF. The CDR3 DNA follows: TGTGCCAGCAGCTTACTTGGGGGGCGCGACACCGGGGAGCTGTTTTTT.

This clonotype was detected only a few times. The rearrangement links TRBV3-1 to TRBJ2-2; D uncertain. Trimming left V 9 bases short and J 6 bases short, with 14 bases between. Per the germline V gene, CDR1 is LGHDT and CDR2 is YNNKEL (reference sequence). The CDR3 covers 13 residues. The CDR3 loop is CASSFPFSGELFF. The DNA of the CDR3 is TGTGCCAGTTCTTTTCCATTCTCCGGGGAGCTGTTTTTT.

This clonotype was counted between two and nine times. This chain uses TRBV20-1 with TRBJ2-5; D not certain. From germline, CDR1 is DFQATT and CDR2 SNEGSKA (reference sequence). This CDR3 comprises 13 residues. V was trimmed by 6 bases and J by 2 bases, leaving 13 bases between them. CDR3 loop: CSAGSAVQETQYF. The CDR3 nucleotides are TGCAGTGCAGGGTCGGCGGTGCAAGAGACCCAGTACTTC.

The CDR3 loop reads CSVAASSGNTIYF. The DNA for the CDR3 is TGCAGCGTTGCAGCAAGCTCTGGAAACACCATATATTTT. The J gene is TRBJ1-3, the V gene TRBV29-1; D remains ambiguous. V gave up 4 bases and J gave up 0 bases, with 7 bases separating them. The CDR3 covers 13 residues. Germline CDR1 is SQVTM and CDR2 is ANQGSEA. Variable domain in full (rest from reference TRBV29-1 and TRBJ1-3): SAVISQKPSRDICQRGTSLTIQCQVDSQVTMMFWYRQQPGQSLTLIATANQGSEATYESGFVIDKFPISRPNLTFSTLTVSNMSPEDSSIYLCSVAASSGNTIYFGEGSWLTVV.

The chain joins TRBV6-6 to TRBJ2-4; a weak D match, TRBD1 (5 bases). The CDR3 loop spans 13 amino acids. CDR1 MNHNY and CDR2 SVGAGI come from the germline V gene (reference sequence). Trimming cost V 5 bases and J 13 bases, with 18 bases left between them. As DNA, the CDR3 is TGTGCCAGCAGTCCCGCTGGGGCTAACACCCAGTACTTC. Translated, it gives CASSPAGANTQYF.

The J gene is TRBJ1-1, the V gene TRBV6-6; 7 nucleotides line up with TRBD1. Trimming cost V 6 bases and J 7 bases; bases outside gene matches: 8. Germline CDR1 reads MNHNY; CDR2 reads SVGAGI (reference sequence). CDR3 length: 13 residues. The CDR3 sequence is CASSRDRVGEAFF. As DNA, the CDR3 is TGTGCCAGCAGCCGAGACAGGGTAGGTGAAGCTTTCTTT.

This clonotype was recorded a few times. The chain carries TRBV24-1 and TRBJ2-1, with 12 bases lining up with TRBD2. The CDR3 consists of 22 residues. Germline V gives CDR1 KGHDR, CDR2 SFDVKD. With V trimmed by 5 bases and J by 4 bases, 23 bases remained unmatched. DNA for the CDR3: TGTGCCACCAGTGGGCGTCAGACACACGGGGCGGCTAGCGGGAGGGCTTACAATGAGCAGTTCTTC. Its translation: CATSGRQTHGAASGRAYNEQFF.

This clonotype has only a few counts. V usage is TRBV6-5 and J usage is TRBJ1-2; weak D call: TRBD1 (5 bases). Germline assignment: CDR1 MNHEY and CDR2 SVGAGI. The V end was cut by 0 bases, the J end by 0 bases, with 8 bases between. CDR3 length: 15 amino acids. The CDR3 DNA follows: TGTGCCAGCAGTTACTCCGGGGGGACTAACTATGGCTACACCTTC. Translated: CASSYSGGTNYGYTF.

The CDR3: CASSLKGPTYEQYF. DNA of the CDR3: TGTGCCAGCAGTTTGAAGGGGCCAACCTACGAGCAGTACTTC. The chain joins TRBV27 to TRBJ2-7, with a weak D call TRBD1 (5 bases). The germline V gene encodes CDR1 MNHEY and CDR2 SMNVEV (reference sequence). Deletions cut 3 bases from V and 2 bases from J, with 11 bases between. The CDR3 contains 14 residues.

The chain is built from TRBV3-1 and TRBJ1-2; D is possibly TRBD1 (6 bases). V dropped 4 bases and J dropped 2 bases, with 14 bases sitting between them. The CDR3 length is 15 residues. Germline lookup yields CDR1 LGHDT and CDR2 YNNKEL (reference sequence). The CDR3 here is CASSRAQGFNYGYTF. Here the CDR3 DNA reads TGTGCCAGCAGCCGTGCACAGGGTTTCAACTATGGCTACACCTTC. Drawing the rest from reference TRBV3-1 and TRBJ1-2, the complete variable domain is DTAVSQTPKYLVTQMGNDKSIKCEQNLGHDTMYWYKQDSKKFLKIMFSYNNKELIINETVPNRFSPKSPDKAHLNLHINSLELGDSAVYFCASSRAQGFNYGYTFGSGTRLTVV.

The rearrangement links TRBV9 to TRBJ1-3, with D possibly being TRBD1 (5 bases). This CDR3 region has 16 residues. Germline V gene lookup returns CDR1 SGDLS and CDR2 YYNGEE. The V end lost 3 bases, the J end lost 0 bases, and 13 bases lay between the germline ends. In DNA form, the CDR3 reads TGTGCCAGCAGCGGGGGACCTCCGAGCTCTGGAAACACCATATATTTT. It specifies CASSGGPPSSGNTIYF.

This clonotype was seen a handful of times. The chain uses TRBV5-6 and TRBJ2-1; D assignment may be TRBD1 or TRBD2 (5 bases each). Germline lookup yields CDR1 SGHDT and CDR2 YYEEEE. This CDR3 comprises 15 residues. Trimming pared 4 bases from V and 0 bases from J, leaving 11 bases between. The CDR3 loop reads CASSPGRFSYNEQFF. CDR3 nucleotide sequence: TGTGCCAGCAGCCCGGGACGGTTCTCCTACAATGAGCAGTTCTTC.

This clonotype was observed a handful of times. This chain uses TRBV7-9 with TRBJ2-2, with unresolved D. The germline V gene has CDR1 SEHNR and CDR2 FQNEAQ (reference sequence). V was cut by 2 bases and J by 1 base, with 2 bases left in between. The CDR3 sequence is 13 residues long. The CDR3 spells CASSLKNTGELFF. CDR3 nucleotide sequence: TGTGCCAGCAGCTTAAAGAACACCGGGGAGCTGTTTTTT.

The gene calls are TRBV5-4 and TRBJ2-1; D gene uncertain. V lost 4 bases and J lost 2, with 7 bases in between. CDR1 and CDR2 from the germline V gene are SGHNT and YYREEE (reference sequence). This CDR3 has 13 residues. The CDR3 loop is CASSHVTYNEQFF. The CDR3, as DNA: TGTGCCAGCAGCCACGTTACCTACAATGAGCAGTTCTTC. The full variable domain, rest sourced from reference TRBV5-4 and TRBJ2-1, is ETGVTQSPTHLIKTRGQQVTLRCSSQSGHNTVSWYQQALGQGPQFIFQYYREEENGRGNFPPRFSGLQFPNYSSELNVNALELDDSALYLCASSHVTYNEQFFGPGTRLTVL.

This sequence joins TRBV12-3 or TRBV12-4 and TRBJ2-1; D is unresolved. Trimming took 4 bases from V and 7 from J, leaving 20 bases between them. The length of the CDR3 is 16 residues. CDR3 loop: CASSSHSRILGNEQFF. CDR3 sequence (DNA): TGTGCCAGCAGTTCACATTCCCGGATCTTAGGAAATGAGCAGTTCTTC.

In this sample, this clonotype turned up many times. The gene calls are TRBV4-1 and TRBJ2-2; TRBD1 agrees at 8 bases. J gave up 2 bases and V 0 bases, and 8 bases lay outside the gene matches. Germline CDR1 and CDR2: MGHRA and YSYEKL. The CDR3 sequence is 18 residues long. CDR3 bases: TGCGCCAGCAGCCAAGAAGTGCGACAGGGGTTAAACACCGGGGAGCTGTTTTTT. The encoded protein is CASSQEVRQGLNTGELFF.

Concerning this clonotype itself: The junction departs from the called germline gene at one end, perhaps through a read error. CDR3 region: CASSSSGNGRDELFF. Written as DNA, the CDR3 is TGTGCCAGCAGTTCTAGCGGGAATGGTAGGGATGAGCTGTTCTTC. The gene calls are TRBV12-3 or TRBV12-4 and TRBJ2-1; the match to TRBD2 covers 9 bases. CDR3 length: 15 residues.

Many counts were recorded for this clonotype. The V gene is TRBV7-2, the J gene TRBJ2-7; TRBD2 aligns across 9 bases. Unmatched junction bases numbered 9, after V lost 5 bases and J lost 4 bases. Germline CDR1 SGHTA, CDR2 FQGNSA. This CDR3 has 15 amino acids. CDR3 protein: CASSPGGSGSYEQYF. Here the CDR3 DNA reads TGTGCCAGCAGCCCAGGTGGTAGCGGGAGTTACGAGCAGTACTTC.